The clone carrying this TCR beta chain has a count of ten or more. The antigen is undetermined. The data derive from a study of T-cell reconstitution after alpha-beta-depleted transplantation in children. Regarding the study as a whole: When one year had passed after transplant, most T-cell counts and diversity came from newly produced T cells. Surviving recipient T cells and thymic progenitors underlay high day-60 TCRbeta diversity in some patients.

The CDR3 extends over 13 amino acids. CDR1 is SGDLS and CDR2 is YYNGEE in the germline V gene. Trimming removed 0 bases from V and 6 bases from J; junction bases left unmatched: 2. Unique molecular identifiers were built into the TCRbeta library. TCRdb analysed the PCR reads with MiXCR anew, one entry per CDR3 protein. The table shows hundreds of thousands of distinct CDR3 sequences, with 10% occurring only once. This sequence originates from a child aged 2 to 15 with inherited bone marrow failure, due to receive a stem cell transplant. J is TRBJ2-7 and V is TRBV9; 8 bases agree with TRBD2. The specimen comprised PBMCs, sampled before TCRalphabeta/CD19-depleted stem cell transplant. The CDR3 loop reads CASSVAGGGEQYF. CDR3 nucleotide sequence: TGTGCCAGCAGCGTAGCCGGGGGGGGCGAGCAGTACTTC. The full variable domain, its missing parts supplied by reference TRBV9 and TRBJ2-7, is DSGVTQTPKHLITATGQRVTLRCSPRSGDLSVYWYQQSLDQGLQFLIQYYNGEERAKGNILERFSAQQFPDLHSELNLSSLELGDSALYFCASSVAGGGEQYFGPGTRLTVT.